This T cell receptor beta chain was documented in a study of CXCR3-negative and CXCR3-positive naive CD8 T cells. General study results and limits: Comparably high diversity was seen in both naive subsets, and much lower diversity in memory CD8+ cells. The study found CXCR3 expression partially decreased after cryopreservation and ran most assays on fresh PBMCs. The authors found comparable surface CD5 between naive subsets and inferred TCR strength from TRB CDR3 properties. Researchers reported similar TRBV-TRBJ usage in naive CXCR3-negative and CXCR3-positive cells, though memory differed.

The authors made the TRB cDNA libraries by 5' RACE using UMI labels. Using the 5' RACE reads, TCRdb records one entry per CDR3 protein without DNA. The specimen's table records roughly 40,000 distinct CDR3 sequences. The CDR3 totals 15 residues. The germline V gene encodes CDR1 SQVTM and CDR2 ANQGSEA. Note on this clonotype: Its antigen is still unknown.

The clonotype comes from a human donor in good health. Some clones in this sample may be carry-over from other donors' samples. The sequencing input was memory CD8+ T cells from blood. The chain is built from TRBV29-1 and TRBJ2-5; no DNA is available, so the TRBD2 call from TCRdb remains unchecked. The CDR3 reads CSAETAGGNRETQYF.